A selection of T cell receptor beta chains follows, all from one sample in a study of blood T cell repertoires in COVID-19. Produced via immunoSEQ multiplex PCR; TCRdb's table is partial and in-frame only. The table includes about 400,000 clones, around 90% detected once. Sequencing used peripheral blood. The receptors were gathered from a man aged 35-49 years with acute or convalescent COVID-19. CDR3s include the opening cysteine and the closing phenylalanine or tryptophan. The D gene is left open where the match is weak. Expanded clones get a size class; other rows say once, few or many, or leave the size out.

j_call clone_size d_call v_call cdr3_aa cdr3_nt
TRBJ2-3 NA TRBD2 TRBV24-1 CATSDDTGGRADTQYF TGTGCCACCAGTGATGATACGGGGGGGCGGGCGGATACGCAGTATTTT
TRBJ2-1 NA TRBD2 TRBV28 CASSYGTSSYNEQFF TGTGCCAGCAGTTATGGGACTAGTTCCTACAATGAGCAGTTCTTC
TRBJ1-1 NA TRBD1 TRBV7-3 CASSPTGGSDTEAFF TGTGCCAGCAGCCCGACAGGGGGGTCGGACACTGAAGCTTTCTTT
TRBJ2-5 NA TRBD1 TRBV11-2 CASSPQDRAPGKTQYF TGTGCCAGCAGCCCTCAGGACAGGGCTCCGGGCAAGACCCAGTACTTC
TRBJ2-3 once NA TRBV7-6 CASSLANRVGTDTQYF TGTGCCAGCAGCTTAGCGAACAGGGTAGGAACAGATACGCAGTATTTT
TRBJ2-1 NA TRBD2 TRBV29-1 CSVERREGDEQFF TGCAGCGTTGAAAGGCGGGAGGGAGATGAGCAGTTCTTC
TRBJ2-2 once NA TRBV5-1 CASSPTFRGELFF TGCGCCAGCAGCCCTACTTTCAGGGGGGAGCTGTTTTTT
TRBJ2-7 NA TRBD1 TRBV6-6 CASSPLGTASYEQYF TGTGCCAGCAGCCCCCTAGGGACAGCTTCCTACGAGCAGTACTTC
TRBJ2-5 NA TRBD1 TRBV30 CAWSDGQGEETQYF TGTGCCTGGAGTGATGGACAGGGGGAGGAGACCCAGTACTTC
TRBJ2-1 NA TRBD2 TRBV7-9 CASSSPGGTSDNEQFF TGTGCCAGCAGCTCACCCGGGGGGACTAGCGACAATGAGCAGTTCTTC
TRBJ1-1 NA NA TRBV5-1 CASSPEAGENTEAFF TGCGCCAGCAGCCCAGAGGCAGGGGAAAACACTGAAGCTTTCTTT
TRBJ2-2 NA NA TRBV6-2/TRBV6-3 CASSPWPSNTGELFF TGTGCCAGCAGTCCGTGGCCATCGAACACCGGGGAGCTGTTTTTT
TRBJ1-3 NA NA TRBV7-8 CASSPQGGPGGNTIYF TGTGCCAGCAGCCCCCAGGGAGGGCCAGGTGGAAACACCATATATTTT
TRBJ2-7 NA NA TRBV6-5 CASSYSPTAARYEQYF TGTGCCAGCAGTTACTCTCCGACGGCGGCGAGGTACGAGCAGTACTTC
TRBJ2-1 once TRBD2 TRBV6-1 CASSEPSGSKAHNEQFF TGTGCCAGCAGTGAACCTAGCGGGAGTAAGGCCCACAATGAGCAGTTCTTC
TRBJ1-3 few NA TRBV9 CASSVVTAGNTIYF TGTGCCAGCAGCGTAGTGACAGCTGGAAACACCATATATTTT
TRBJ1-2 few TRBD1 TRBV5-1 CASSSLQGNGYTF TGCGCCAGCAGCTCTCTACAGGGGAATGGCTACACCTTC
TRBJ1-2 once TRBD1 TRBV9 CASSLDRGGYGYTF TGTGCCAGCAGCCTGGACAGGGGGGGCTATGGCTACACCTTC
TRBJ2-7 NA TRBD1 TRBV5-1 CASTRDRGYEQYF TGCGCCAGCACCCGGGACAGGGGATACGAGCAGTACTTC
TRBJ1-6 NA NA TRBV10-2 CASSVGRTGSPLHF TGCGCCAGCAGTGTGGGCAGGACGGGGTCACCCCTCCACTTT
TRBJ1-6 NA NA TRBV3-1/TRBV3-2 CASSQEGLTFRGSPLHF TGTGCCAGCAGCCAAGAAGGGCTGACTTTCAGGGGTTCACCCCTCCACTTT
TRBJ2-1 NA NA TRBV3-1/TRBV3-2 CASSPSRGSSYNEQFF TGTGCCAGCAGCCCCAGCAGGGGTAGCTCCTACAATGAGCAGTTCTTC
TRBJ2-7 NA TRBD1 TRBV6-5 CASRAGTGIAEQYF TGTGCCAGCAGGGCCGGGACAGGGATAGCCGAGCAGTACTTC
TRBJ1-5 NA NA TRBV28 CASSLLTASNQPQHF TGTGCCAGCAGTTTATTAACAGCCAGCAATCAGCCCCAGCATTTT
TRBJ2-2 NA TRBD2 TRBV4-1 CASSPRTSWTSGGELFF TGCGCCAGCAGCCCCCGGACTAGCTGGACGAGTGGCGGGGAGCTGTTTTTT
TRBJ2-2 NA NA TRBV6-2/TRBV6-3 CASSYLGGTGELFF TGTGCCAGCAGTTACCTGGGAGGCACCGGGGAGCTGTTTTTT
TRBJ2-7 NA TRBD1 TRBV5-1 CASSIGTGVDEQYF TGCGCCAGCAGCATAGGGACAGGGGTTGACGAGCAGTACTTC
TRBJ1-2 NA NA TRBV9 CASSVMGANYGYTF TGTGCCAGCAGCGTAATGGGGGCCAACTATGGCTACACCTTC
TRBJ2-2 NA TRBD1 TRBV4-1 CASSHFDRGLNTGELFF TGCGCCAGCAGCCACTTCGACAGGGGGTTGAACACCGGGGAGCTGTTTTTT
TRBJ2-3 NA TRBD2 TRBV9 CASSVGLAGNTDTQYF TGTGCCAGCAGCGTAGGACTAGCGGGGAACACAGATACGCAGTATTTT
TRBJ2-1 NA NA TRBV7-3 CASSLIGGMRGEQFF TGTGCCAGCAGCTTAATCGGAGGCATGAGGGGGGAGCAGTTCTTC
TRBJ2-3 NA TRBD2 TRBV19 CASSSPPAGDTDTQYF TGTGCCAGTAGTTCCCCTCCCGCGGGGGACACAGATACGCAGTATTTT
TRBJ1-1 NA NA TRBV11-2 CASSPSGRGYTEAFF TGTGCCAGCAGCCCCTCAGGGCGGGGTTACACTGAAGCTTTCTTT
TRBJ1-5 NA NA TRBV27 CASSFYNQPQHF TGTGCCAGCAGTTTTTACAATCAGCCCCAGCATTTT
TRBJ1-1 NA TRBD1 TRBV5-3 CARSSGAGQDWTEAFF TGTGCCAGAAGTTCGGGGGCGGGACAGGATTGGACTGAAGCTTTCTTT
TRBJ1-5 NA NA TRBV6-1 CASSEAVLNQPQHF TGTGCCAGCAGTGAAGCTGTTCTCAATCAGCCCCAGCATTTT
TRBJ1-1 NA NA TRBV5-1 CASSQWRENTEAFF TGCGCCAGCAGCCAATGGAGGGAGAACACTGAAGCTTTCTTT
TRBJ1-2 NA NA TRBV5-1 CASSFEAGDYGYTF TGCGCCAGCAGCTTCGAGGCGGGGGACTATGGCTACACCTTC
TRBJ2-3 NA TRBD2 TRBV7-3 CASSAQGLAGTDTQYF TGTGCCAGCAGCGCCCAGGGACTAGCGGGCACAGATACGCAGTATTTT
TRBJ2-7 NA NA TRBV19 CASSAGAYEQYF TGTGCCAGTTCGGCAGGGGCCTACGAGCAGTACTTC
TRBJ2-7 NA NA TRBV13 CASSKNVGLDQKQYF TGTGCCAGCAGCAAAAACGTCGGACTGGATCAAAAGCAGTACTTC
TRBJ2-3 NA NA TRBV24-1 CATSDTGLGTDTQYF TGTGCCACCAGTGACACAGGGTTGGGCACAGATACGCAGTATTTT
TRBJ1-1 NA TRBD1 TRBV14 CASSQVQGGRTEAFF TGTGCCAGCAGCCAAGTACAGGGGGGTAGGACTGAAGCTTTCTTT
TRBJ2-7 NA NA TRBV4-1 CASSQVLREDYEQYF TGCGCCAGCAGCCAAGTCTTAAGGGAGGACTACGAGCAGTACTTC